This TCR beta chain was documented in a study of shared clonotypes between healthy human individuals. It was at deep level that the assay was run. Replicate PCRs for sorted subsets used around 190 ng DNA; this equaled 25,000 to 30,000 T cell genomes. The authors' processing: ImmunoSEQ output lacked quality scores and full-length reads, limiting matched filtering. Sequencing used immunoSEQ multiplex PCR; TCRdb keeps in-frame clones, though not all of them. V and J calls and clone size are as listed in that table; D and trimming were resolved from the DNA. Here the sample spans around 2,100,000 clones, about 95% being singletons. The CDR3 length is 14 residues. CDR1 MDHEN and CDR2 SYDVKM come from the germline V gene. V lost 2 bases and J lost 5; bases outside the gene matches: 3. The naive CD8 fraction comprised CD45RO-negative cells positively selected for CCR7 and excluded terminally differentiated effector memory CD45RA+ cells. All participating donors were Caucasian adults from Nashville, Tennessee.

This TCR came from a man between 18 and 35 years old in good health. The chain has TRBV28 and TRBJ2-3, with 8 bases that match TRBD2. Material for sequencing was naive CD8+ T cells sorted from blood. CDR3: CASSLAGGQDTQYF. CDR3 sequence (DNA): TGTGCCAGCAGTTTAGCGGGGGGTCAAGATACGCAGTATTTT.